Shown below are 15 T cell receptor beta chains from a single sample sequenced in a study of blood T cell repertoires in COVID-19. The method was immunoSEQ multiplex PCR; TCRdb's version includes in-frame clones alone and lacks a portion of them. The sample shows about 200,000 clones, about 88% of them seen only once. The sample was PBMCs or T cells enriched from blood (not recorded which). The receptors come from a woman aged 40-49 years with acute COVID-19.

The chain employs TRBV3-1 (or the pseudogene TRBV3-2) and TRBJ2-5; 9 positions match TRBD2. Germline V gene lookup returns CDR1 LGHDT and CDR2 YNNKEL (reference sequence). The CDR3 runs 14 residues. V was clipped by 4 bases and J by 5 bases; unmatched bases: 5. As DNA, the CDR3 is TGTGCCAGCAGCCGCGCGGGGGGGCCGGAGACCCAGTACTTC. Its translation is CASSRAGGPETQYF.

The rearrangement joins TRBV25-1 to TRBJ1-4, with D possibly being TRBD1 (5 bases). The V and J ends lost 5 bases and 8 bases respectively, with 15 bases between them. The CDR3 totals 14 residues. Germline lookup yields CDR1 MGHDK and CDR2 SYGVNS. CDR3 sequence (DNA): TGTGCCAGCAGTCCCAGGGATGGTTGGGAAAAACTGTTTTTT. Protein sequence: CASSPRDGWEKLFF.

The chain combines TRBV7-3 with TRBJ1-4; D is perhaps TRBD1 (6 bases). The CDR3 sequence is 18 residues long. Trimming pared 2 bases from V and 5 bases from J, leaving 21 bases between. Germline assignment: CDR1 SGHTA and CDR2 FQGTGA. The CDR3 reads CASSLGFSVHRANEKLFF. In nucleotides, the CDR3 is TGTGCCAGCAGCTTAGGATTTTCGGTGCACAGGGCAAATGAAAAACTGTTTTTT.

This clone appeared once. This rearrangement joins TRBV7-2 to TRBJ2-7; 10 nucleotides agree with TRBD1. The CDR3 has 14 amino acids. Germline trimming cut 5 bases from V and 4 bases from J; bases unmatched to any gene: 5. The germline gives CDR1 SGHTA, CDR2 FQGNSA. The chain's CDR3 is CASSTDRGRYEQYF. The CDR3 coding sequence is TGTGCCAGCAGCACCGACAGGGGGCGGTACGAGCAGTACTTC.

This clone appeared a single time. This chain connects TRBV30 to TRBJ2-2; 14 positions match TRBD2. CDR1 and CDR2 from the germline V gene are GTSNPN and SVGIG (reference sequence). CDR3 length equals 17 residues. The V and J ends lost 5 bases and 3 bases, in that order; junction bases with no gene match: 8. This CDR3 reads CAWGPTSGRADTGELFF. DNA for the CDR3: TGTGCCTGGGGACCGACTAGCGGGAGGGCCGACACCGGGGAGCTGTTTTTT. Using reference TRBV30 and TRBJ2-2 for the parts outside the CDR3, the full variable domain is SQTIHQWPATLVQPVGSPLSLECTVEGTSNPNLYWYRQAAGRGLQLLFYSVGIGQISSEVPQNLSASRPQDRQFILSSKKLLLSDSGFYLCAWGPTSGRADTGELFFGEGSRLTVL.

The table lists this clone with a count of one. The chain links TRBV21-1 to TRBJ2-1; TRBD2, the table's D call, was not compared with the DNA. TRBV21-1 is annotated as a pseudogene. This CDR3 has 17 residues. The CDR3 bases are TGTGCCAGCAGCAAAGTGCGAGGAGGACTAGCGGACAATGAGCAGTTCTTC. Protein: CASSKVRGGLADNEQFF.

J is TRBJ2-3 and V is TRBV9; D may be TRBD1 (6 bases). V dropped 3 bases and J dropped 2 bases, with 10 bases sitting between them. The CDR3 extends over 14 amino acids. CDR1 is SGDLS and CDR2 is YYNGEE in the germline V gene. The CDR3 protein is CASSGRDTTDTQYF. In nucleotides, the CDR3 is TGTGCCAGCAGCGGCCGGGACACCACAGATACGCAGTATTTT.

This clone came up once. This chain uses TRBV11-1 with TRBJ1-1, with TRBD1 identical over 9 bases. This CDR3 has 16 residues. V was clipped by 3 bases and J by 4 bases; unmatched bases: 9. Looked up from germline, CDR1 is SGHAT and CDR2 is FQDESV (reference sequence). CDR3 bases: TGTGCCAGCAGCTTCGAAACAGGGGGCGGGGGCACTGAAGCTTTCTTT. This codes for CASSFETGGGGTEAFF.

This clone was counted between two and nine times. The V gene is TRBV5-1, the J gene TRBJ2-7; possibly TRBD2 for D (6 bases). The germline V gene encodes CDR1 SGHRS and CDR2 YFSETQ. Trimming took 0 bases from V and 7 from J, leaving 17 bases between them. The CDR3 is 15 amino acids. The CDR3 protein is CASSLVVGGPREQYF. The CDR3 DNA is TGCGCCAGCAGCTTGGTTGTGGGAGGCCCCAGAGAGCAGTACTTC.

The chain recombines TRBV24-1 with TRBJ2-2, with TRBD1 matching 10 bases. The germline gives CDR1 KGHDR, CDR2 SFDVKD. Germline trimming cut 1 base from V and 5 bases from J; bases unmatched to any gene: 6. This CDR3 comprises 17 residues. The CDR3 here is CATSDLVGTGDTGELFF. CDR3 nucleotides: TGTGCCACCAGTGATTTAGTAGGGACAGGGGATACCGGGGAGCTGTTTTTT.

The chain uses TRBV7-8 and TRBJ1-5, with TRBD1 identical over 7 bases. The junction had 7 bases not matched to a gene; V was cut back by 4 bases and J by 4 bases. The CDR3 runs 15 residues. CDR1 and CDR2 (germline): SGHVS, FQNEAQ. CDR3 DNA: TGTGCCAGCAGCTCCAGACAGGGATCGAATCAGCCCCAGCATTTT. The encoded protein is CASSSRQGSNQPQHF. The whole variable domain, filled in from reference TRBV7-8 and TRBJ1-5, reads GAGVSQSPRYKVAKRGQDVALRCDPISGHVSLFWYQQALGQGPEFLTYFQNEAQLDKSGLPSDRFFAERPEGSVSTLKIQRTQQEDSAVYLCASSSRQGSNQPQHFGDGTRLSIL.

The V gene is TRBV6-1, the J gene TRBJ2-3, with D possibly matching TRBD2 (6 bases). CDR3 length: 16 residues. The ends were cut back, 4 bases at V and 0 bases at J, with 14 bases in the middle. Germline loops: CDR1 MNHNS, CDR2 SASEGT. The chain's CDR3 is CASSVAGGTSTDTQYF. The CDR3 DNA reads TGTGCCAGCAGTGTGGCTGGGGGGACTAGCACAGATACGCAGTATTTT.

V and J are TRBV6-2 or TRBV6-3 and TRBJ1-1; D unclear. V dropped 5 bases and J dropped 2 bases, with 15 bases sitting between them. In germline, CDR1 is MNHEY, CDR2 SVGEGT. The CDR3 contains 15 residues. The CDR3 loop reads CASSPRREGNTEAFF. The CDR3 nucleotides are TGTGCCAGCAGTCCCCGTCGGGAAGGCAACACTGAAGCTTTCTTT.

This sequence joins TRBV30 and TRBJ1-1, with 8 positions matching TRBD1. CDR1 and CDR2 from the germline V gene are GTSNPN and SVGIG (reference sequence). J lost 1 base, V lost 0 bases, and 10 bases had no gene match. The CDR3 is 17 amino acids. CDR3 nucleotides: TGTGCCTGGAGTGTAGGTCAGGGGGCTTTCGGGAACACTGAAGCTTTCTTT. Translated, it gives CAWSVGQGAFGNTEAFF.

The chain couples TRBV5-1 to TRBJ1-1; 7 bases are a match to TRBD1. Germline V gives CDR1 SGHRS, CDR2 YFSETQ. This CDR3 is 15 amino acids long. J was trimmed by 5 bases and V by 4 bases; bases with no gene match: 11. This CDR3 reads CASSPSDRVSTEAFF. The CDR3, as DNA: TGCGCCAGCAGCCCTTCAGACAGGGTGTCGACTGAAGCTTTCTTT.